Sequencing of this T cell receptor (beta chain) was carried out in a study of shared clonotypes between healthy human individuals. As processed by the authors: Filtering differed because ImmunoSEQ produced junction-only sequences that carried no quality scores. Sequenced by immunoSEQ multiplex PCR; TCRdb stores in-frame clones only, minus some. That table supplies the V and J calls and clone size; D and trimming were determined from the DNA. In the table there are roughly 2,000,000 clones, just over 90% of which are singletons. Naive CD8 isolation took CD45RO-negative cells positively selected for CCR7 and excluded terminally differentiated effector memory CD45RA+ cells. This CDR3 comprises 15 residues. The V gene lost 0 bases and the J gene lost 7 bases, with 13 bases spanning the gap. The germline CDR1 and CDR2 sequences are SGHNT and YENEEA.

Sequenced: naive CD8+ T cells from PBMCs. This clonotype was sampled from a man aged 18 to 29 in good health. Some clones in this sample may be carry-over from other donors' samples. V usage is TRBV11-3 and J usage is TRBJ2-1; TRBD1 is a possible D gene (5 bases). DNA for the CDR3: TGTGCCAGCAGCTTAGATCGTGGCAGGGTAAATGAGCAGTTCTTC. It translates to CASSLDRGRVNEQFF.